The 17 T cell receptor beta chains below all came from one sample that was sequenced in a study of OX40 agonist ivuxolimab in advanced cancers. TCRdb keeps only in-frame clones here, not all; method: immunoSEQ multiplex PCR. The sample carries tens of thousands of clones, 70% to 80% recorded once. The source was CD4+ or CD8+ T cells sorted from blood, collected in a trial of the OX40 agonist ivuxolimab. These TCRs come from an adult with an advanced solid tumor such as melanoma, head and neck, liver or kidney cancer.

Only one count was recorded for this clone. The rearrangement joins TRBV2 to TRBJ2-5; D uncertain. Per the germline V gene, CDR1 is SNHLY and CDR2 is FYNNEI. Trimming took off 2 bases at V and 6 bases at J, with 10 bases between the two ends. This CDR3 is built from 13 residues. CDR3 in amino acids: CASSEMGIKTQYF. The DNA of the CDR3 is TGTGCCAGCAGTGAAATGGGGATAAAGACCCAGTACTTC.

V and J are TRBV29-1 and TRBJ2-3, with D possibly TRBD2 on 5 matching bases. Germline V gene sequence: CDR1 SQVTM, CDR2 ANQGSEA. This CDR3 has 15 residues. V lost 4 bases and J lost 1, with 15 bases in between. CDR3 amino acids: CSVVSGVIGTDTQYF. The DNA for the CDR3 is TGCAGCGTTGTCTCCGGGGTGATTGGCACAGATACGCAGTATTTT.

The J gene is TRBJ1-5, the V gene TRBV4-1; 8 nucleotides agree with TRBD1. The CDR3 totals 17 residues. V trimming: 1 base; J trimming: 4 bases; junction bases outside the gene matches: 9. CDR1 is MGHRA and CDR2 is YSYEKL in the germline V gene. CDR3: CASSQVPLGQGNQPQHF. The CDR3, as DNA: TGCGCCAGCAGCCAAGTGCCTCTTGGACAGGGAAATCAGCCCCAGCATTTT.

This chain uses TRBV6-9 with TRBJ1-3; D might be TRBD1 (5 bases). The CDR3 is 14 residues long. The germline gives CDR1 MNHGY, CDR2 SVAAGI. The CDR3 protein is CARNPGPTGNTIYF. The CDR3 nucleotides read TGTGCGCGAAATCCGGGGCCAACCGGAAACACCATATATTTT.

This clone was detected only a few times. This chain links TRBV7-9 with TRBJ2-6; TRBD1 matches at 9 bases. This CDR3 is built from 17 residues. Germline values: CDR1 SEHNR, CDR2 FQNEAQ (reference sequence). V lost 4 bases to trimming and J lost 0 bases; unmatched junction nucleotides: 4. The CDR3 DNA reads as TGTGCCAGCAGCTACAGGGGGCATTCCTCTGGGGCCAACGTCCTGACTTTC. Its protein product is CASSYRGHSSGANVLTF. The whole variable domain, remainder taken from reference TRBV7-9 and TRBJ2-6, is DTGVSQNPRHKITKRGQNVTFRCDPISEHNRLYWYRQTLGQGPEFLTYFQNEAQLEKSRLLSDRFSAERPKGSFSTLEIQRTEQGDSAMYLCASSYRGHSSGANVLTFGAGSRLTVL.

DNA for the CDR3: TGCGCCAGCAGCCCGGGACAGCTCACAGATACGCAGTATTTT. Residues: CASSPGQLTDTQYF. The J gene is TRBJ2-3, the V gene TRBV10-1; TRBD1 aligns across 7 bases. The length of the CDR3 is 14 residues. Trimming removed 6 bases from V and 2 bases from J; junction bases left unmatched: 5. Germline V gives CDR1 WNHNN, CDR2 SYGVQD (reference sequence).

The sample holds a few counts of this clone. The chain uses TRBV11-3 and TRBJ2-3; D unresolved. The V and J ends lost 5 bases and 0 bases respectively, with 12 bases between them. Germline V gene sequence: CDR1 SGHNT, CDR2 YENEEA. The CDR3 runs 15 residues. CDR3 region: CASSQGVSSTDTQYF. Written as DNA, the CDR3 is TGTGCCAGCAGCCAAGGCGTCTCTAGCACAGATACGCAGTATTTT.

The chain has TRBV6-5 and TRBJ2-3; TRBD2 agrees at 9 bases. Germline V gene sequence: CDR1 MNHEY, CDR2 SVGAGI. This CDR3 has 15 residues. V trimming: 4 bases; J trimming: 5 bases; junction bases outside the gene matches: 7. The CDR3 DNA follows: TGTGCCAGCAGTTTGCAGCGGGGGGTGGGAGATACGCAGTATTTT. Its translation is CASSLQRGVGDTQYF.

This clone was seen just once. V gene TRBV7-3 combines with J gene TRBJ2-6; 9 bases line up with TRBD2. V shed 2 bases and J 4 bases; nucleotides not matched to a gene: 6. Germline CDR1 and CDR2: SGHTA and FQGTGA. This CDR3 has 17 amino acids. The CDR3 protein is CASSLSSSGAGANVLTF. Written as DNA, the CDR3 is TGTGCCAGCAGCTTATCCTCTAGCGGGGCAGGGGCCAACGTCCTGACTTTC.

V gene TRBV6-6 combines with J gene TRBJ2-7, with no clear D. The CDR3 totals 13 residues. Trimming removed 5 bases from V and 2 bases from J, with 10 bases in between. Germline-derived CDR1 and CDR2 are MNHNY and SVGAGI (reference sequence). The CDR3 DNA sequence: TGTGCCAGCAGTCAAGAAACAGCCTACGAGCAGTACTTC. It codes for CASSQETAYEQYF.

This clone occurred once. The V call is TRBV19, the J call TRBJ2-3; possibly TRBD2 for D (6 bases). Trimming stripped 6 bases from V and 2 bases from J, with 9 bases between. Germline assignment: CDR1 LNHDA and CDR2 SQIVND (reference sequence). This CDR3 has 13 amino acids. The CDR3 sequence is CASRRDSTDTQYF. The DNA for the CDR3 is TGTGCCAGTAGACGGGACTCCACAGATACGCAGTATTTT.

The chain has TRBV19 and TRBJ2-5; 9 nucleotides line up with TRBD1. CDR3 length: 14 residues. V lost 4 bases and J lost 1; bases outside the gene matches: 1. Per the germline V gene, CDR1 is LNHDA and CDR2 is SQIVND (reference sequence). For the CDR3, the DNA is TGTGCCAGTAGTACACAGGGGGCCCAAGAGACCCAGTACTTC. Residues: CASSTQGAQETQYF.

The chain links TRBV7-9 to TRBJ2-3; D not resolved. There are 12 residues in the CDR3. From germline, CDR1 is SEHNR and CDR2 FQNEAQ (reference sequence). V shed 5 bases and J shed 6 bases, with 9 bases lying between them. CDR3 region: CASSRSVDTQYF. CDR3 coding DNA: TGTGCCAGCAGCCGTTCTGTGGATACGCAGTATTTT.

J is TRBJ2-7 and V is TRBV2; D is uncertain. CDR3 length: 11 amino acids. Per germline, CDR1 SNHLY and CDR2 FYNNEI. With 4 bases removed from V and 4 bases from J, the gap between germline ends came to 5 bases. The chain's CDR3 is CASSARYEQYF. The CDR3 DNA reads TGTGCCAGCAGTGCCAGATACGAGCAGTACTTC.

The chain links TRBV7-3 to TRBJ1-6; a weak D match, TRBD1 (5 bases). Trimming took 5 bases from V and 7 from J, leaving 18 bases between them. In germline, CDR1 is SGHTA, CDR2 FQGTGA. This CDR3 has 16 residues. Here the CDR3 DNA reads TGTGCCAGCAGCCAAAGGGGCCTTGGGAGCAATTCACCCCTCCACTTT. As protein: CASSQRGLGSNSPLHF.

This clone was detected a few times. V gene TRBV19 combines with J gene TRBJ1-6, with D perhaps matching TRBD1 (5 bases). Germline V gene lookup returns CDR1 LNHDA and CDR2 SQIVND (reference sequence). The CDR3 runs 15 residues. Trimming stripped 2 bases from V and 8 bases from J, with 13 bases between. For the CDR3, the DNA is TGTGCCAGTAGTATAACCGGGGCAAGGGATTCACCCCTCCACTTT. Translating gives CASSITGARDSPLHF. The variable domain in full, completed from reference TRBV19 and TRBJ1-6, reads DGGITQSPKYLFRKEGQNVTLSCEQNLNHDAMYWYRQDPGQGLRLIYYSQIVNDFQKGDIAEGYSVSREKKESFPLTVTSAQKNPTAFYLCASSITGARDSPLHFGNGTRLTVT.

The chain is built from TRBV15 and TRBJ2-6; D call uncertain. Germline assignment: CDR1 LNHNV and CDR2 YYDKDF (reference sequence). The CDR3 extends over 15 amino acids. V was pared by 0 bases and J by 4 bases, with 7 bases between. In nucleotides, the CDR3 is TGTGCCACCAGCAGAGATCCTGGAGGGGCCAACGTCCTGACTTTC. Translated, it gives CATSRDPGGANVLTF.